This T cell receptor beta chain was recorded in a study of cytomegalovirus exposure and HLA in healthy donors. Study-level findings and limits: Excluded: some indistinguishable V segments such as TRBV6-2 and TRBV6-3.

This clone turned up a few times. Its antigen is unidentified. Germline loops: CDR1 LGHNA, CDR2 YSLEER. Trimming cost V 0 bases and J 5 bases, with 10 bases left between them. The CDR3 has 15 residues. Primers for the PCR totalled 60 Vbeta and 13 Jbeta. Repertoires were generated with immunoSEQ multiplex PCR, while TCRdb's copy carries only in-frame clones and drops some. The sample lists 170,000 or so clones, around four fifths occurring once. The sample taken for sequencing was PBMCs. The sequence derives from a man in his forties or fifties in good health and CMV-seronegative. The chain combines TRBV4-3 with TRBJ2-2, with a tentative D call TRBD1 (5 bases). CDR3 DNA: TGCGCCAGCAGCCAAGATCCTCAGGGAACCGGGGAGCTGTTTTTT. Translation gives CASSQDPQGTGELFF.